The present TCR beta chain was sequenced within a study of cytomegalovirus exposure and HLA in healthy donors. Germline CDR1 reads SGHDT; CDR2 reads YYEEEE. The CDR3 totals 16 residues. The V and J ends lost 3 bases and 5 bases, in that order; junction bases with no gene match: 9. The PCR was carried out with 60 Vbeta primers and 13 Jbeta primers. Measured with immunoSEQ multiplex PCR; TCRdb has only the in-frame clones, and not every one. This sample carries about 84,000 clones, around 80% of them seen once, and the ten largest clones take roughly 2.6%. The gene calls are TRBV5-6 and TRBJ2-2, with TRBD2 matching 8 bases. Sequenced input: PBMCs. The sequence derives from a male donor in good health and CMV-seropositive. CDR3 loop: CASSYLTAGVTGELFF. Written as DNA, the CDR3 is TGTGCCAGCAGCTACCTGACAGCGGGAGTTACCGGGGAGCTGTTTTTT.